This T cell receptor beta chain was recorded in a study of blood T cell repertoires in COVID-19. Study-level background: From the United States, Italy and Spain came samples of acute and convalescent COVID-19. The analysed material was cDNA or gDNA that came from T cells, B-cell-depleted T cells, or PBMCs.

Per the authors' pipeline: Estimates of nucleated cell counts were drawn from the amplification of reference gene primers. Generated by immunoSEQ multiplex PCR, the TCRdb table keeps only in-frame clones and is missing some. The V and J calls and clone size are taken from that table; D and trimming were inferred from the DNA. The repertoire holds about 47,000 clones, with over 70% as singletons. This clone occurred a few times. The same CDR3 is also encoded by other DNA sequences in this sample. Trimming removed 0 bases from V and 4 bases from J, with 8 bases in between. In germline, CDR1 is SGHRS, CDR2 YFSETQ. The CDR3 sequence is 14 residues long.

What was sequenced was peripheral blood. The receptor's source is a woman aged 55-70 years with acute or convalescent COVID-19. The genes are TRBV5-1 and TRBJ1-5, with D perhaps TRBD1 (5 bases). The CDR3 loop is CASSLAGGNQPQHF. The CDR3 nucleotides are TGCGCCAGCAGCTTGGCCGGGGGTAATCAGCCCCAGCATTTT.